The next 15 T cell receptor beta chains were all read from a single sample in a study of shared clonotypes between healthy human individuals. In the naive CD8 group, cells lacked CD45RO and were positively selected for CCR7, so terminally differentiated effector memory CD45RA+ cells were left out. Some clones are missing from TCRdb's copy, which holds only in-frame ones; the method was immunoSEQ multiplex PCR. The data show over 2 million clones, with 85% to 95% seen just once and about 1.1% held by the top ten. The sample was naive CD8+ T cells sorted from blood. Source of these receptors: a man aged 18 to 30 in good health.

The chain uses TRBV5-4 and TRBJ1-5, with D uncertain. Germline CDR1 and CDR2: SGHNT and YYREEE (reference sequence). The CDR3 totals 11 residues. With 5 bases removed from V and 4 bases from J, the gap between germline ends came to 4 bases. CDR3 in amino acids: CASSHNQPQHF. CDR3 bases: TGTGCCAGCAGTCATAATCAGCCCCAGCATTTT.

The V call is TRBV6-6, the J call TRBJ2-5; D gene uncertain. Trimming cost V 6 bases and J 5 bases, with 10 bases left between them. Germline V gene sequence: CDR1 MNHNY, CDR2 SVGAGI (reference sequence). CDR3 length: 12 amino acids. In nucleotides, the CDR3 is TGTGCCAGCAGACAGTTCAGGGAGACCCAGTACTTC. Translation: CASRQFRETQYF.

The chain links TRBV4-1 to TRBJ1-3, with a possible D match to TRBD1 (6 bases). V lost 4 bases to trimming and J lost 0 bases, with 16 bases between them. Per the germline V gene, CDR1 is MGHRA and CDR2 is YSYEKL. CDR3 size: 17 residues. The CDR3 coding sequence is TGCGCCAGCAGCCGGTTCGGGGGGGCGATCTCTGGAAACACCATATATTTT. Translating gives CASSRFGGAISGNTIYF.

This chain connects TRBV4-2 to TRBJ2-7; D is perhaps TRBD1 (6 bases). The CDR3 extends over 16 amino acids. V was cut by 0 bases and J by 6 bases, with 18 bases left in between. CDR1 and CDR2 (germline): LGHNA, YNFKEQ. This CDR3 reads CASSQDRTGLGFEQYF. The CDR3 nucleotides are TGTGCCAGCAGCCAAGATCGCACAGGGTTGGGGTTCGAGCAGTACTTC.

The chain carries TRBV10-1 and TRBJ1-5; 7 bases align to TRBD1. Germline CDR1 reads WNHNN; CDR2 reads SYGVQD (reference sequence). V lost 6 bases to trimming and J lost 3 bases; unmatched junction nucleotides: 11. The CDR3 has 16 amino acids. This chain's CDR3 is CASRGYRQGSNQPQHF. The DNA of the CDR3 is TGCGCCAGCAGGGGGTACCGACAGGGATCCAATCAGCCCCAGCATTTT.

The chain employs TRBV7-8 and TRBJ2-7, with D perhaps matching TRBD1 or TRBD2 (5 bases each). CDR3 length: 14 amino acids. The V gene's germline CDR1 is SGHVS and CDR2 FQNEAQ. V was pared by 1 base and J by 3 bases, with 10 bases between. The CDR3 here is CASSLGGAFYEQYF. CDR3 nucleotides: TGTGCCAGCAGCTTAGGAGGGGCGTTCTACGAGCAGTACTTC. Looking up the rest from reference TRBV7-8 and TRBJ2-7 gives the full variable domain: GAGVSQSPRYKVAKRGQDVALRCDPISGHVSLFWYQQALGQGPEFLTYFQNEAQLDKSGLPSDRFFAERPEGSVSTLKIQRTQQEDSAVYLCASSLGGAFYEQYFGPGTRLTVT.

The chain uses TRBV13 and TRBJ2-3; the D is unclear. Trimming left V 5 bases short and J 4 bases short, with 10 bases between. The CDR3 spans 13 residues. Germline V gives CDR1 PRHDT, CDR2 FYEKMQ (reference sequence). The CDR3 DNA reads TGTGCCAGCAGCCGCGGTTCCCCAGATACGCAGTATTTT. Protein sequence: CASSRGSPDTQYF.

The CDR3 DNA is TGTGCCAGCAGCTGGTGGGGGGAAGCCTCCTACGAGCAGTACTTC. Its protein product is CASSWWGEASYEQYF. The chain links TRBV13 to TRBJ2-7; possible D gene TRBD2, 6 bases. This CDR3 contains 15 residues. Between the trimmed V and J ends, which lost 4 bases and 0 bases, there was a span of 13 bases. CDR1 is PRHDT, CDR2 FYEKMQ, per germline (reference sequence).

As DNA, the CDR3 is TGCGCCAGCAGCCAAGTTACTATGCGAGCAACTAATGAAAAACTGTTTTTT. It translates to CASSQVTMRATNEKLFF. The J gene is TRBJ1-4, the V gene TRBV4-1; D gene ambiguous. CDR3 length: 17 amino acids. Per the germline V gene, CDR1 is MGHRA and CDR2 is YSYEKL. Trimming shortened V by 1 base and J by 0 bases, and 12 bases separated the two germline ends.

The chain is built from TRBV28 and TRBJ1-2; D not resolved. From germline, CDR1 is MDHEN and CDR2 SYDVKM. V was trimmed by 8 bases and J by 8 bases, leaving 9 bases between them. The CDR3 covers 10 residues. CDR3 coding DNA: TGTGCCAGCTTTATGGTCGGCTACACCTTC. Protein: CASFMVGYTF.

The V and J genes are TRBV7-9 and TRBJ2-1; possible D gene TRBD1, 7 bases. Germline loops: CDR1 SEHNR, CDR2 FQNEAQ (reference sequence). V was trimmed by 5 bases and J by 4 bases, leaving 24 bases between them. This CDR3 has 18 residues. The CDR3 protein is CASSPVTGASAPYNEQFF. In nucleotides, the CDR3 is TGTGCCAGCAGCCCTGTCACAGGGGCTAGCGCACCGTACAATGAGCAGTTCTTC.

Concerning this clone itself: The identical CDR3 is also encoded by other nucleotide sequences in the sample. The chain employs TRBV27 and TRBJ2-7; D is possibly TRBD1 (6 bases). The CDR3 sequence is 12 residues long. The V end was cut by 3 bases, the J end by 5 bases, with 8 bases between. Germline V gives CDR1 MNHEY, CDR2 SMNVEV (reference sequence). This CDR3 reads CASSLAGDEQYF. CDR3 bases: TGTGCCAGCAGTTTGGCAGGGGACGAGCAGTACTTC.

A single count supports this clone. This chain joins TRBV28 and TRBJ1-4; possibly TRBD1 for D (6 bases). CDR1 is MDHEN and CDR2 is SYDVKM in the germline V gene. V was clipped by 5 bases and J by 5 bases, with 15 bases between them. This CDR3 is built from 15 residues. CDR3 bases: TGTGCCAGCAGTCCCAGGACAGAAGTAAATGAAAAACTGTTTTTT. This encodes CASSPRTEVNEKLFF.

The chain carries TRBV7-9 and TRBJ2-7; TRBD1 is a possible D gene (5 bases). The CDR3 loop spans 15 amino acids. Germline V CDR1 and CDR2: SEHNR, FQNEAQ (reference sequence). V was pared by 4 bases and J by 3 bases, with 16 bases between. CDR3 residues: CASSSTERQYYEQYF. CDR3 DNA sequence: TGTGCCAGCAGCTCCACCGAACGACAGTACTACGAGCAGTACTTC.

This clone was seen once. This chain connects TRBV29-1 to TRBJ1-5; 7 bases are a match to TRBD1. This CDR3 contains 14 residues. Germline V lookup: CDR1 SQVTM, CDR2 ANQGSEA. Unmatched junction bases numbered 7, after V lost 5 bases and J lost 3 bases. The CDR3 nucleotides read TGCAGCGTTTCCGACAGGGCTGACAATCAGCCCCAGCATTTT. Protein product: CSVSDRADNQPQHF.